This T cell receptor beta chain was sequenced for a study of Ad26.COV2.S vaccination and SARS-CoV-2 variants. On this clone itself: This sample includes further DNA sequences coding for the same CDR3.

The CDR3 is 12 residues long. V was pared by 3 bases and J by 6 bases, with 8 bases between. The germline V gene has CDR1 KGHSH and CDR2 LQKENI. TCRdb's copy holds only in-frame clones and misses some; the assay was immunoSEQ multiplex PCR. The sample yields hundreds of thousands of clones, about 89% seen once. Treatment denoted: roughly 20 received Ad26.COV2.S at low or high dose, single or two shots; roughly five received placebo; per-sample allocation not given. Sampling occurred on day 63 after the first vaccine or placebo injection. This chain uses TRBV18 with TRBJ1-2; D is unclear. This receptor was taken from a person between 18 and 59 years old who received the Ad26.COV2.S COVID-19 vaccine or a placebo. This specimen consisted of peripheral blood, obtained in a trial of Ad26.COV2.S vaccine versus placebo. Here the CDR3 DNA reads TGTGCCAGCTCACCGTTGGGGAATGGCTACACCTTC. Amino acid sequence: CASSPLGNGYTF.